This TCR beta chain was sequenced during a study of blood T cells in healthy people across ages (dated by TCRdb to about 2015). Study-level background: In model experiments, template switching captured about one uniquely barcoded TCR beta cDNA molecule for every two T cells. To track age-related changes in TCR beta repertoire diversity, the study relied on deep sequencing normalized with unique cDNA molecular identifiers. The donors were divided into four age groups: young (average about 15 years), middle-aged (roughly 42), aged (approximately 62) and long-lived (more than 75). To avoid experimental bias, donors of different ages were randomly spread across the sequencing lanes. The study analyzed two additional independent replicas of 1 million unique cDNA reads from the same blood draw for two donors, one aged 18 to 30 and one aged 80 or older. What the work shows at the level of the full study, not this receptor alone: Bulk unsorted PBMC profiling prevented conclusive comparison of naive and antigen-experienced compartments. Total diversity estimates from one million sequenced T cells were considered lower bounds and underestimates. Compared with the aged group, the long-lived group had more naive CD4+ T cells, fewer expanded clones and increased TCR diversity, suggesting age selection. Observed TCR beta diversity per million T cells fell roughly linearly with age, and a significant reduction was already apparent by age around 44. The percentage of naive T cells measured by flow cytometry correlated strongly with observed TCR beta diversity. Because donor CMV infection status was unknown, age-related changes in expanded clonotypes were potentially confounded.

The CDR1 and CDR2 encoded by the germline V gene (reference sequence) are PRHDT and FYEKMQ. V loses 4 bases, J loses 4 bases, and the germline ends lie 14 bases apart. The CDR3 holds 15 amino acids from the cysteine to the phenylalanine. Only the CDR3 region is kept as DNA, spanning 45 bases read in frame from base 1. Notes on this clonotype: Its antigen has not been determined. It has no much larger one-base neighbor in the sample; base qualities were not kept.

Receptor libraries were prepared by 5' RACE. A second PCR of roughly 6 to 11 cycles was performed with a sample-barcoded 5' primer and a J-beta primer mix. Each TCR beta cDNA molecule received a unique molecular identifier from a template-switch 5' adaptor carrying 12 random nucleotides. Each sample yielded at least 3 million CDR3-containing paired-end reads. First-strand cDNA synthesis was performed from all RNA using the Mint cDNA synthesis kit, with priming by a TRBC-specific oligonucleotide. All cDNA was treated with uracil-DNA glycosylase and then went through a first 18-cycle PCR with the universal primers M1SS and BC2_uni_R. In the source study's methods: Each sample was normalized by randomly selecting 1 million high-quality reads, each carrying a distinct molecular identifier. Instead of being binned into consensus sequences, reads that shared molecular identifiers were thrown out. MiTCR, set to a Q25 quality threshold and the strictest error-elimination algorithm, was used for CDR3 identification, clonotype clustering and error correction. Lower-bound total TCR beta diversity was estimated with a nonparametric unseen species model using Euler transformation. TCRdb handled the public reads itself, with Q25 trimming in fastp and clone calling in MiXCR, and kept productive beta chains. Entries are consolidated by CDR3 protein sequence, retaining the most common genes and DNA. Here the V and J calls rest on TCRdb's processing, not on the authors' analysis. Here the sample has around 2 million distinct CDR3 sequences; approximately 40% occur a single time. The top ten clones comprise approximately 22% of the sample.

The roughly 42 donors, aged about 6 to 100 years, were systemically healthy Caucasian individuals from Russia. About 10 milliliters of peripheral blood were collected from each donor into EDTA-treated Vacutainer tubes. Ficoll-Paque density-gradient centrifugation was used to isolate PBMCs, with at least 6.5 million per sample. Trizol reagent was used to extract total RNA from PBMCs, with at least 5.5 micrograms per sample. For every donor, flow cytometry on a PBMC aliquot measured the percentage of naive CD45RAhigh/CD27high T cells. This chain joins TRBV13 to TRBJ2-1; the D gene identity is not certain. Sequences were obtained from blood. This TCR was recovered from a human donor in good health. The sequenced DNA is TGTGCCAGCAGCTCACGACAAAGAGAATACAATGAGCAGTTCTTC. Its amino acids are CASSSRQREYNEQFF.